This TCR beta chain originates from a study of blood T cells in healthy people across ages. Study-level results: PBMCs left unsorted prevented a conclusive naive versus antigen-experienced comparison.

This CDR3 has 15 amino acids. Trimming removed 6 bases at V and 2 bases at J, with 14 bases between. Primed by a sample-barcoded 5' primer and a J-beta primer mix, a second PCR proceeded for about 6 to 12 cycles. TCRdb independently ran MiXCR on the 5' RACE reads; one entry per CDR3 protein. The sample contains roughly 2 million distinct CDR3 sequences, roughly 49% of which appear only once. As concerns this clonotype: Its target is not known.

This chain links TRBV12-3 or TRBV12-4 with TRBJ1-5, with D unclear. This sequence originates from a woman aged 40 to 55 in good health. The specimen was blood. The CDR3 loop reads CASSRQNGGNQPQHF. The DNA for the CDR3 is TGTGCCAGCAGCCGCCAGAACGGGGGCAATCAGCCCCAGCATTTT.